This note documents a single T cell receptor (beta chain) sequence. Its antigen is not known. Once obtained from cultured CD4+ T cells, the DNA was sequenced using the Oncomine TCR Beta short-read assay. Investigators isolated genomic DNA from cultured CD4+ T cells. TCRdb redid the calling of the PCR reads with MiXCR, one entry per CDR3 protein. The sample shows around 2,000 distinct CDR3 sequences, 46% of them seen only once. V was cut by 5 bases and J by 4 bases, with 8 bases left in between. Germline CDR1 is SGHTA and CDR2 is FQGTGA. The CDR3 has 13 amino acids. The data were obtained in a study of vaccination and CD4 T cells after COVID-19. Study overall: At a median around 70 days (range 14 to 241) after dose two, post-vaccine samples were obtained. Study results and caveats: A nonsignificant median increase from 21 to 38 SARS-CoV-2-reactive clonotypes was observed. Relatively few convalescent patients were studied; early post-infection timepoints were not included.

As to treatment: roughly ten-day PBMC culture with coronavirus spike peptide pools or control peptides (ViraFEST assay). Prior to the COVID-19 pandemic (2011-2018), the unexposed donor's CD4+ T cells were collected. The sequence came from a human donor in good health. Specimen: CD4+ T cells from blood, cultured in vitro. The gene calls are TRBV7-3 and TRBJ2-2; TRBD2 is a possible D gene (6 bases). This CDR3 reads CASSQGGTGELFF. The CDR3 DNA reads TGTGCCAGCAGCCAGGGAGGCACCGGGGAGCTGTTTTTT.